This TCR beta chain was captured in a study of spatial heterogeneity in lung cancer. Background on the study: Alpha-chain detections were consistently fewer than beta-chain detections among the sequences.

As for time point: sample taken at primary tumor resection. In each case, whole RNA from tumor, nontumor lung or frozen PBMC was sequenced unsorted. From the 5' RACE reads, TCRdb called clonotypes with MiXCR, one entry per CDR3 protein. This sample has roughly 25,000 distinct CDR3 sequences; 5.5% to 8.5% occur once, and the top ten carry approximately 15%. This clonotype has just a few counts. This clonotype was sampled from a male donor with early-stage non-small cell lung cancer. The source was PBMCs, collected at surgery.

The CDR3 region has the DNA TGTGCCAGCAGTTACTTTCTAGCGGGGGGCCTGGAGACCCAGTACTTC. Residues: CASSYFLAGGLETQYF. The chain combines TRBV6-5 with TRBJ2-5, with 11 nucleotides matching TRBD2. Germline V CDR1 and CDR2: MNHEY, SVGAGI. The CDR3 length is 16 residues. V lost 1 base to trimming and J lost 5 bases; unmatched junction nucleotides: 6.